This T cell receptor (beta chain) was sequenced in a study of blood T cell repertoires in COVID-19 (dated by TCRdb to the early 2020s). About the study as a whole: Samples covering the acute and convalescent phases of COVID-19 were provided by collaborators in the United States, Italy and Spain. The repertoires were released in a freely available public database intended as a resource for research on the immune response to SARS-CoV-2. Deeply sampled blood TCRbeta repertoires from subjects exposed to, actively infected with, or recovered from COVID-19 were included in the dataset. The material from the prospective study consisted of cDNA or gDNA derived from T cells, B-cell-depleted T cells, or PBMCs. Samples were obtained from the ongoing ImmuneRACE study (first 160 participants) and from about 1,300 subjects provided by 6 global collaborators. Sample metadata almost always included a de-identified subject ID, COVID-19 status, age in years and sex. Where available, HLA class I and class II types were obtained from metadata supplied by the sample provider rather than from assay-based typing.

Participants in the prospective study were enrolled through a virtual design, were aged about 18 to 90 years, and lived in about two dozen United States geographic areas. In the prospective study, participants were assigned to cohorts based on the clinical history participants reported in a screening survey and a study questionnaire. For ImmuneRACE Cohort 3, a participant was defined as recovered based on two consecutive negative NP/OP PCR tests, clearance by a healthcare professional, or resolution of symptoms. In the prospective study, mobile phlebotomists collected whole blood, serum and a nasopharyngeal or oropharyngeal swab from each participant. Additional blood draws and questionnaires over an approximately 2-month period could optionally be provided by prospective study participants. Before DNA extraction, prospective study blood samples were shipped either frozen or at room temperature.

Comments on this clone: What this receptor recognizes is not known. No base-level quality is on record; no much larger clone is a single base apart.

The immunoSEQ Assay, a bias-controlled multiplex PCR, was used to amplify TCRbeta CDR3 regions from genomic DNA. As for the authors' bioinformatics: Nucleated cell counts per sample were estimated from amplification of reference gene primers within the assay. Sequence reads were collapsed and filtered to measure the absolute abundance of every unique TCRbeta CDR3 rearrangement. For each sample, productive Simpson clonality was calculated as the square root of Simpson's diversity index across productive rearrangements. TCRdb took this table from immuneACCESS and kept in-frame rearrangements with V and J called. Such tables lack part of the clones; where checked against another copy, unresolved V genes explain under half of the gap, and the rest is unexplained. V, J and clone size derive from that table, while D and trimming were established from the DNA sequence. Within this sample are about 270,000 clones, with 85% to 90% of them counted one time only. Roughly 2.3% of the sample is taken by the ten largest.

Relative to germline, V is missing 4 bases and J is missing 0 bases, with 5 bases of the junction outside any gene match. From the germline V gene, CDR1 is MDHEN and CDR2 is SYDVKM. CDR3 length: 15 amino acids, cysteine to phenylalanine. Of the read, only the CDR3 DNA is kept; its 45 bases are in frame from base 1. Study-wide conclusions, independent of this receptor: Clinical and demographic metadata were provided uncurated, with the amount varying by source and participant.

The sequence links TRBV28 to TRBJ2-7, and TRBD1 matches 8 of the central bases. Sequenced: PBMCs or T cells enriched from blood (not recorded which). The origin of this receptor is a woman under 30 who had recovered from COVID-19. The CDR3 is CASSWTGLSSYEQYF. At the DNA level, the sequence is TGTGCCAGCAGTTGGACAGGGCTAAGCTCCTACGAGCAGTACTTC.